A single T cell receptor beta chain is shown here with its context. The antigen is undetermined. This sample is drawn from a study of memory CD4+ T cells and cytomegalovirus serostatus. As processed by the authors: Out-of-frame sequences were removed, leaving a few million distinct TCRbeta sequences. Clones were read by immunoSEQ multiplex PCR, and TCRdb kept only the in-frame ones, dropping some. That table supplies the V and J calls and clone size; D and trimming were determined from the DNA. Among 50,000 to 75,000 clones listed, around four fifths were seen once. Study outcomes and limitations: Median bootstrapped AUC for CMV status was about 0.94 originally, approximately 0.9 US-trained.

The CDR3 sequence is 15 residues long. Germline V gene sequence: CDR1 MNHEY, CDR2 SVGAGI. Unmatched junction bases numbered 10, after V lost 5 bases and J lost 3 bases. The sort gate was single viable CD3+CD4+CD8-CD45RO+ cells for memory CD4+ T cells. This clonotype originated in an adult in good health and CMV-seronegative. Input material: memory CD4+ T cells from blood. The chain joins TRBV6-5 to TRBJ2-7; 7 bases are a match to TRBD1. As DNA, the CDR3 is TGTGCCAGCAGTGTATACCCGGGACAGAACTACGAGCAGTACTTC. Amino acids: CASSVYPGQNYEQYF.